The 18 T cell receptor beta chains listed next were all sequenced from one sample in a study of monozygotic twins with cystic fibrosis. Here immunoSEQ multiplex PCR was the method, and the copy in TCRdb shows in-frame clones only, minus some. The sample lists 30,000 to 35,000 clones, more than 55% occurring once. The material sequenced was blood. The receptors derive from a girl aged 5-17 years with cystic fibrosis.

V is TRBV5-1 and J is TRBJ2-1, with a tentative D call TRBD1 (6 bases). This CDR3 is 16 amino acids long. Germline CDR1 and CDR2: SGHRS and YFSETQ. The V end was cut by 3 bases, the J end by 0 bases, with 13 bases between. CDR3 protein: CASSSYTGSSYNEQFF. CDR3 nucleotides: TGCGCCAGCAGCTCATATACAGGGAGCTCCTACAATGAGCAGTTCTTC.

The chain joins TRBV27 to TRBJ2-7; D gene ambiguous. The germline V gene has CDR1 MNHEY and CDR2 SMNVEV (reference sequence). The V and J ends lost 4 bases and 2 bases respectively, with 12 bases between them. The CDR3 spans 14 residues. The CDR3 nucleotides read TGTGCCAGCAGTTGGACGGGCTCAGCCTACGAGCAGTACTTC. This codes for CASSWTGSAYEQYF.

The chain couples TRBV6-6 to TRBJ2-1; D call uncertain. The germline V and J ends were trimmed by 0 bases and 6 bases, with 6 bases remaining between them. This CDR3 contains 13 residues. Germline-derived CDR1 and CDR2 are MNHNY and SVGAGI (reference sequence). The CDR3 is CASSYSGPNEQFF. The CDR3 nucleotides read TGTGCCAGCAGTTACTCCGGTCCCAATGAGCAGTTCTTC.

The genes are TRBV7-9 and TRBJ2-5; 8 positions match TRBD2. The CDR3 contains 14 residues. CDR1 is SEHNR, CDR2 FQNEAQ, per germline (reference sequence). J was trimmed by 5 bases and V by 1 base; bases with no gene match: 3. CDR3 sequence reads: CASSLGGLEETQYF. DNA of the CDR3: TGTGCCAGCAGCTTAGGGGGACTAGAGGAGACCCAGTACTTC. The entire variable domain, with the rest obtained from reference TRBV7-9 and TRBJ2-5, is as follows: DTGVSQNPRHKITKRGQNVTFRCDPISEHNRLYWYRQTLGQGPEFLTYFQNEAQLEKSRLLSDRFSAERPKGSFSTLEIQRTEQGDSAMYLCASSLGGLEETQYFGPGTRLLVL.

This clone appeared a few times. The CDR3 reads CAKAPARQAYEQYF. CDR3 DNA: TGTGCCAAAGCTCCAGCCCGGCAAGCCTACGAGCAGTACTTC. V usage is TRBV21-1 and J usage is TRBJ2-7. TRBV21-1 has pseudogene status. CDR3 length: 14 residues.

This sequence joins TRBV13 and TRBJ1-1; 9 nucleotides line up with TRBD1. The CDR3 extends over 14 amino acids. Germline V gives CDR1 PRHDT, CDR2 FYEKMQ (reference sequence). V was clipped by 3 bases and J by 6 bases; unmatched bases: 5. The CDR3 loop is CASSFRDRVAEAFF. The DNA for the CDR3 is TGTGCCAGCAGCTTCCGGGACAGGGTCGCTGAAGCTTTCTTT.

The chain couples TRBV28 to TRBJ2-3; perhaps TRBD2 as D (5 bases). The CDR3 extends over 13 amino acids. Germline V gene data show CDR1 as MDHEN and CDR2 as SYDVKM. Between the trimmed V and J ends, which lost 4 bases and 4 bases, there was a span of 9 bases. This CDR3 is CASSSGFADTQYF. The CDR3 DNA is TGTGCCAGCAGTTCGGGATTTGCAGATACGCAGTATTTT.

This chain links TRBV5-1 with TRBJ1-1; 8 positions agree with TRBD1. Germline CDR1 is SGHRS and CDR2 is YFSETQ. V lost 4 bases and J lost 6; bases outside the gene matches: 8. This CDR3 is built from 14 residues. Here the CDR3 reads CASSKDRAAPEAFF. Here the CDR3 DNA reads TGCGCCAGCAGCAAGGACAGGGCGGCGCCTGAAGCTTTCTTT. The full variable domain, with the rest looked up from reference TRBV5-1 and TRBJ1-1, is KAGVTQTPRYLIKTRGQQVTLSCSPISGHRSVSWYQQTPGQGLQFLFEYFSETQRNKGNFPGRFSGRQFSNSRSEMNVSTLELGDSALYLCASSKDRAAPEAFFGQGTRLTVV.

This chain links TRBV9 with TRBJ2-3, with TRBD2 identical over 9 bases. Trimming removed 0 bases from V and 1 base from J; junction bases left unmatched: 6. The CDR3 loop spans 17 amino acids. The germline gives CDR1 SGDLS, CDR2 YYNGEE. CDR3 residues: CASSVGWLAGGTDTQYF. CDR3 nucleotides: TGTGCCAGCAGCGTAGGTTGGTTAGCGGGAGGCACAGATACGCAGTATTTT.

CDR3 loop: CASSLRGRTEAFF. The DNA of the CDR3 is TGTGCCAGCAGTCTCAGGGGACGGACTGAAGCTTTCTTT. The chain links TRBV5-8 to TRBJ1-1; a weak D match, TRBD1 (6 bases). Per the germline V gene, CDR1 is SGHTS and CDR2 is YDEGEE. Trimming stripped 5 bases from V and 5 bases from J, with 13 bases between. The CDR3 contains 13 residues.

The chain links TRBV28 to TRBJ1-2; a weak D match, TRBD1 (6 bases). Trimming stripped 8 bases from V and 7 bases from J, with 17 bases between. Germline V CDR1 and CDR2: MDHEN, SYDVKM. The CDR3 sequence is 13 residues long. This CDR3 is CASYRTENGGYTF. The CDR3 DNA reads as TGTGCCAGCTATAGGACAGAAAACGGTGGCTACACCTTC.

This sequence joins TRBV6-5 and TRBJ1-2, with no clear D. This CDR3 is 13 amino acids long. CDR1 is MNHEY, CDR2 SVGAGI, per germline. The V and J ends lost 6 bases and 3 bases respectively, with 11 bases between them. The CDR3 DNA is TGTGCCAGCAGGCTAACAGTTGACTATGGCTACACCTTC. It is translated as CASRLTVDYGYTF.

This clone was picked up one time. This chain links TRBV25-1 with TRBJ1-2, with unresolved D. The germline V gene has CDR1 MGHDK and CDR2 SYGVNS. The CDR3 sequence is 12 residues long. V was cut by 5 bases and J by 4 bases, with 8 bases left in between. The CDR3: CASSLGIYGYTF. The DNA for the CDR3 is TGTGCCAGCAGTCTGGGGATCTATGGCTACACCTTC.

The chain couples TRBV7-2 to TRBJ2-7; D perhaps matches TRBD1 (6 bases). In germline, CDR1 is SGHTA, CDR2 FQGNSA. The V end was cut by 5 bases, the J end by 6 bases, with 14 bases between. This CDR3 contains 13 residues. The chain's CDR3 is CASSIDTGSEQYV. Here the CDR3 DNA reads TGTGCCAGCAGCATCGACACAGGGTCCGAGCAGTACGTC.

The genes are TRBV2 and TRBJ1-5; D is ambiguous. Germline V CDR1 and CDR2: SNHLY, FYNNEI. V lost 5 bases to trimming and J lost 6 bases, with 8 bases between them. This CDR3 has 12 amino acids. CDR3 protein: CASSYSGQPQHF. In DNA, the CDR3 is TGTGCCAGCAGTTACAGTGGTCAGCCCCAGCATTTT.

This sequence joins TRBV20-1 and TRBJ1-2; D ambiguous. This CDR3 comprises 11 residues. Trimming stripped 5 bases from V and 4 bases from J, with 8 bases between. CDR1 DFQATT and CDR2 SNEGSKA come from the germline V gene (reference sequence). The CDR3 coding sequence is TGCAGTGCTTTTGGCCGCTATGGCTACACCTTC. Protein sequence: CSAFGRYGYTF.

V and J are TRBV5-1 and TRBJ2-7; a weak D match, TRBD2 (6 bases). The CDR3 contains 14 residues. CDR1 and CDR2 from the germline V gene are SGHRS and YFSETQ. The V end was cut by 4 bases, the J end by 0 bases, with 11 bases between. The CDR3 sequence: CASSAGLYSYEQYV. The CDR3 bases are TGCGCCAGCAGCGCCGGACTATACTCCTACGAGCAGTACGTC.

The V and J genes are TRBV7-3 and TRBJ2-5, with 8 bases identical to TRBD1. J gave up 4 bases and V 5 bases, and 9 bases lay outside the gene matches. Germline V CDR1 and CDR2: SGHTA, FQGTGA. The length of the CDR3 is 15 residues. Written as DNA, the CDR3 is TGTGCCAGCAGCCCGAACGGACAGGGCGGAGAGACCCAGTACTTC. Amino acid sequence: CASSPNGQGGETQYF.